This TCR beta chain was sequenced for a study of cytomegalovirus exposure and HLA in healthy donors. The primer mix had 60 Vbeta and 13 Jbeta primers. TCRdb's table, derived via immunoSEQ multiplex PCR, lists solely in-frame clones and lacks some. Seen here are 100,000 to 150,000 clones, 60% to 85% observed once, and the top ten hold around 1.5%. V was trimmed by 6 bases and J by 2 bases, leaving 15 bases between them. Germline-derived CDR1 and CDR2 are SGHRS and YFSETQ. The CDR3 loop spans 15 amino acids. Source material: PBMCs. The receptor was isolated from a woman aged 18-29 years in good health and CMV-seronegative. V is TRBV5-1 and J is TRBJ1-3; possibly TRBD1 for D (5 bases). The CDR3 region is CASTTWGSAGNTIYF. For the CDR3, the DNA is TGCGCCAGCACTACGTGGGGCTCCGCTGGAAACACCATATATTTT.